A single sample gave rise to the 5 T cell receptor beta chains below, sequenced in a study of cytomegalovirus exposure and HLA in healthy donors. The primer mix had 60 Vbeta and 13 Jbeta primers. Profiling relied on immunoSEQ multiplex PCR, and the TCRdb table lists in-frame clones only, not all of them. The data contain fewer than 250,000 clones, around 88% of them seen just once; the ten biggest clones take up around 1.6%. Sequenced sample: PBMCs. The receptors shown here come from a man aged 35-49 years in good health and CMV-seropositive.

The V gene is TRBV5-1, the J gene TRBJ2-7, with D tentatively TRBD2 (5 bases). The ends were cut back, 0 bases at V and 2 bases at J, with 12 bases in the middle. CDR1 and CDR2 (germline): SGHRS, YFSETQ. The CDR3 spans 15 residues. CDR3 sequence: CASSLDARGPYEQYF. As DNA, the CDR3 is TGCGCCAGCAGCTTGGATGCCCGGGGTCCCTACGAGCAGTACTTC.

This clone is a singleton in its sample. The genes are TRBV6-1 and TRBJ2-7; possible D gene TRBD1, 5 bases. Germline V gives CDR1 MNHNS, CDR2 SASEGT. V lost 5 bases, J lost 0 bases, and 14 bases lay in between. This CDR3 comprises 15 residues. CDR3: CASSPRQKVSYEQYF. CDR3 sequence (DNA): TGTGCCAGCAGTCCGAGACAGAAAGTCTCCTACGAGCAGTACTTC.

The chain uses TRBV5-1 and TRBJ2-5, with 9 bases identical to TRBD1. J was trimmed by 4 bases and V by 4 bases; bases with no gene match: 11. The CDR3 runs 16 residues. Germline CDR1 reads SGHRS; CDR2 reads YFSETQ. Here the CDR3 DNA reads TGCGCCAGCAGCAGTACAGGGGGCGCGGGTGGAGAGACCCAGTACTTC. Translating it yields CASSSTGGAGGETQYF.

The chain has TRBV27 and TRBJ1-4; maybe TRBD1 (6 bases). This CDR3 is 16 amino acids long. In germline, CDR1 is MNHEY, CDR2 SMNVEV (reference sequence). With 4 bases removed from V and 5 bases from J, the gap between germline ends came to 17 bases. Here the CDR3 DNA reads TGTGCCAGCAGTTCGACCAGGGGAGTGAGAAATGAAAAACTGTTTTTT. Protein product: CASSSTRGVRNEKLFF.

There are a few counts of this clone. The chain has TRBV19 and TRBJ1-5; D gene unclear. This CDR3 has 13 residues. Trimming cost V 3 bases and J 6 bases, with 9 bases left between them. CDR1 and CDR2 (germline): LNHDA, SQIVND (reference sequence). The CDR3 here is CASSIPQVQPQHF. CDR3 sequence (DNA): TGTGCCAGTAGTATTCCTCAGGTTCAGCCCCAGCATTTT.